One and the same sample provided the 13 T cell receptor beta chains below, sequenced in a study of CD8+CD57+ T cells in acquired aplastic anemia. Investigators profiled TCR beta VDJ and CDR3 from genomic DNA template. TCRdb fed the reads into MiXCR, producing one record per CDR3 protein. Among about 180,000 distinct CDR3 sequences, almost 50% were seen once, and the ten largest hold around 13%. Selection for sequencing was limited to patients who had shown CD8+CD57+ cell expansion by flow cytometry. Sequenced sample: sorted CD4+, CD8+, or CD8+CD57+ T cells (not recorded which) from PBMCs. These TCRs come from a human donor with aplastic anemia.

The gene calls are TRBV20-1 and TRBJ2-7; D is possibly TRBD1 (6 bases). This CDR3 comprises 14 residues. V was cut by 7 bases and J by 10 bases, with 26 bases left in between. Looked up from germline, CDR1 is DFQATT and CDR2 is SNEGSKA (reference sequence). CDR3: CSVSSQGTNGDQYF. Written as DNA, the CDR3 is TGCAGTGTTTCGAGCCAGGGGACAAACGGCGATCAGTACTTC.

There are many counts of this clonotype. The rearrangement links TRBV11-2 to TRBJ2-7, with 9 bases identical to TRBD2. Per the germline V gene, CDR1 is SGHAT and CDR2 is FQNNGV. This CDR3 spans 16 amino acids. With 1 base clipped from V and 5 bases from J, the junction kept 9 bases outside the gene matches. CDR3 residues: CASSLGGGAFSHEQYF. The CDR3 region has the DNA TGTGCCAGCAGCTTAGGCGGGGGGGCCTTTAGCCACGAGCAGTACTTC.

There are many counts of this clonotype. The J gene is TRBJ2-7, the V gene TRBV20-1; 8 nucleotides match TRBD2. In germline, CDR1 is DFQATT, CDR2 SNEGSKA (reference sequence). CDR3 length equals 18 residues. V was clipped by 0 bases and J by 6 bases; unmatched bases: 19. CDR3 DNA: TGCAGTGCTAGAGATAGCGGGACTCATGATGGTCTCCCCTCCGAGCAGTACTTC. Its protein is CSARDSGTHDGLPSEQYF.

V is TRBV18 and J is TRBJ2-7; 12 positions match TRBD2. The V and J ends lost 0 bases and 2 bases, in that order; junction bases with no gene match: 2. Germline CDR1 and CDR2: KGHSH and LQKENI. The CDR3 loop spans 16 amino acids. CDR3 sequence reads: CASSPPASGGAYEQYF. The CDR3 DNA is TGTGCCAGCTCACCACCGGCTAGCGGGGGGGCCTACGAGCAGTACTTC.

CDR3 in DNA: TGTGCCAGCAGCTTAGTAGGGGTACGAGGGACCCAGTACTTC. It specifies CASSLVGVRGTQYF. The chain joins TRBV7-9 to TRBJ2-5; TRBD1 might be the D (5 bases). V shed 1 base and J shed 7 bases, with 13 bases lying between them. The CDR3 contains 14 residues. Germline V gene lookup returns CDR1 SEHNR and CDR2 FQNEAQ (reference sequence). Looking up the rest from reference TRBV7-9 and TRBJ2-5 gives the full variable domain: DTGVSQNPRHKITKRGQNVTFRCDPISEHNRLYWYRQTLGQGPEFLTYFQNEAQLEKSRLLSDRFSAERPKGSFSTLEIQRTEQGDSAMYLCASSLVGVRGTQYFGPGTRLLVL.

In its sample, this clonotype was seen a few times. This sequence joins TRBV2 and TRBJ2-5; D not resolved. The CDR3 spans 11 residues. Trimming removed 8 bases from V and 4 bases from J, with 8 bases in between. Germline V gene lookup returns CDR1 SNHLY and CDR2 FYNNEI. CDR3 sequence: CASGYSETQYF. The CDR3 DNA reads as TGTGCCAGCGGGTACTCAGAGACCCAGTACTTC.

This clonotype is a singleton in its sample. The chain has TRBV24-1 and TRBJ2-7; either TRBD1 or TRBD2 may fit D (5 bases each). Germline CDR1 reads KGHDR; CDR2 reads SFDVKD. Trimming pared 9 bases from V and 3 bases from J, leaving 20 bases between. This CDR3 is built from 15 residues. CDR3 region: CATGTSRGGRYEQYF. The DNA of the CDR3 is TGTGCCACCGGTACTTCGAGGGGCGGGCGCTACGAGCAGTACTTC.

The V and J genes are TRBV2 and TRBJ1-5, with TRBD1 identical over 9 bases. V lost 6 bases and J lost 3; bases outside the gene matches: 9. The CDR3 sequence is 16 residues long. Germline V gene lookup returns CDR1 SNHLY and CDR2 FYNNEI. CDR3 in amino acids: CASRGGDRVNNQPQHF. CDR3 DNA sequence: TGTGCCAGCAGAGGCGGGGACAGGGTGAACAATCAGCCCCAGCATTTT.

J is TRBJ1-6 and V is TRBV27; 10 bases are shared with TRBD1. The CDR3 contains 18 residues. Germline V gene data show CDR1 as MNHEY and CDR2 as SMNVEV (reference sequence). V lost 6 bases to trimming and J lost 9 bases; unmatched junction nucleotides: 17. This chain's CDR3 is CASRVPGLTGGGGSPLHF. The CDR3 coding sequence is TGTGCCAGCAGGGTACCGGGTTTGACAGGGGGCGGTGGTTCACCCCTCCACTTT.

V and J are TRBV20-1 and TRBJ2-1, with TRBD2 matching 9 bases. This CDR3 has 18 residues. Germline CDR1 and CDR2: DFQATT and SNEGSKA (reference sequence). Germline trimming cut 3 bases from V and 6 bases from J; bases unmatched to any gene: 18. CDR3 in amino acids: CSARVRGGRLAGFNEQFF. The CDR3 DNA sequence: TGCAGTGCTAGGGTTCGGGGGGGCCGTCTAGCGGGGTTCAATGAGCAGTTCTTC.

This clonotype was detected ten times or more. The rearrangement links TRBV14 to TRBJ1-2; D gene ambiguous. Trimming cost V 1 base and J 4 bases, with 4 bases left between them. Germline loops: CDR1 SGHDN, CDR2 FVKESK. The CDR3 runs to 12 residues. For the CDR3, the DNA is TGTGCCAGCAGCCAAGCACGCTATGGCTACACCTTC. Translating it yields CASSQARYGYTF. The variable domain in full, completed from reference TRBV14 and TRBJ1-2, reads EAGVTQFPSHSVIEKGQTVTLRCDPISGHDNLYWYRRVMGKEIKFLLHFVKESKQDESGMPNNRFLAERTGGTYSTLKVQPAELEDSGVYFCASSQARYGYTFGSGTRLTVV.

The chain recombines TRBV10-3 with TRBJ1-4; TRBD1 aligns across 7 bases. Germline CDR1 and CDR2: ENHRY and SYGVKD. The CDR3 has 15 residues. The trim removed 2 bases at V and 7 bases at J, leaving 7 bases unmatched. CDR3 residues: CAISEGTARREKLFF. The DNA of the CDR3 is TGTGCCATCAGTGAGGGGACAGCTAGGCGTGAAAAACTGTTTTTT.

This clonotype was counted ten times or more. The chain links TRBV19 to TRBJ1-6; D is possibly TRBD1 (5 bases). CDR1 and CDR2 from the germline V gene are LNHDA and SQIVND (reference sequence). Trimming cost V 8 bases and J 6 bases, with 14 bases left between them. CDR3 length: 14 amino acids. CDR3 DNA: TGTGCCAGTGGTTCGGGACGCTTTAATTCACCCCTCCACTTT. Translated, it gives CASGSGRFNSPLHF. Looking up the rest from reference TRBV19 and TRBJ1-6 gives the full variable domain: DGGITQSPKYLFRKEGQNVTLSCEQNLNHDAMYWYRQDPGQGLRLIYYSQIVNDFQKGDIAEGYSVSREKKESFPLTVTSAQKNPTAFYLCASGSGRFNSPLHFGNGTRLTVT.